This TCR beta chain was captured by sequencing in a study of cytomegalovirus exposure and HLA in healthy donors. As for the study in general: Genetic ancestry analysis placed about 76% of the 400 or so donors that were genotyped in the Caucasian-associated cluster. Study-wide results and caveats: Cytomegalovirus association was listed for 164 TCR beta chains. A few CMV-associated chains were confirmed in vitro to be specific for CMV antigens.

For this clone: Antigen specificity is unknown.

Per the germline V gene, CDR1 is ENHRY and CDR2 is SYGVKD. Trimming pared 10 bases from V and 2 bases from J, leaving 11 bases between. The length of the CDR3 is 12 residues. Whereas donors were nominally healthy upon sampling, unrecorded immune exposures were probable. The PCR contained 60 Vbeta and 13 Jbeta primers. Sequencing was performed with immunoSEQ multiplex PCR; in TCRdb, only in-frame clones are kept and a portion is missing. The sample contains 150,000 to 250,000 clones, approximately 83% of which appear only once. What was sequenced was PBMCs. The sequence was collected from a boy aged 2 to 9 in good health and CMV-seronegative. The chain links TRBV10-3 to TRBJ1-1, with D perhaps matching TRBD1 (6 bases). In DNA, the CDR3 is TGTGCCACCTGGGACATTAACACTGAAGCTTTCTTT. It yields the protein CATWDINTEAFF.